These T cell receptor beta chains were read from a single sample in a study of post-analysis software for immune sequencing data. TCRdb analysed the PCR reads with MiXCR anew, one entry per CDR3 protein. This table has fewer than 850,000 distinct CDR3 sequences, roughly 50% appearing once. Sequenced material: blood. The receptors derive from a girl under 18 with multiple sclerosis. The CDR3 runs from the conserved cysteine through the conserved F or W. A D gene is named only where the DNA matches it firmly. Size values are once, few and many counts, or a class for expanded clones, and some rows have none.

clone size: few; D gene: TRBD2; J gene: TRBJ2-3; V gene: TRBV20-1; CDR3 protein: CSARVLAGGPEGDTQYF; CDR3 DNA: TGCAGTGCTAGAGTCCTAGCGGGAGGGCCGGAAGGAGATACGCAGTATTTT
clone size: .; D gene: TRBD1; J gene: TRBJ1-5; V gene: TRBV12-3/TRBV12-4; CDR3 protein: CASSGTGTQPQHF; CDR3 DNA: TGTGCCAGCAGTGGGACAGGGACTCAGCCCCAGCATTTT
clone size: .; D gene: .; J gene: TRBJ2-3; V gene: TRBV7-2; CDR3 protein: CASSLRAGVGYDTDTQYF; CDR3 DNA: TGTGCCAGCAGCCTTCGAGCGGGCGTGGGGTATGACACAGATACGCAGTATTTT
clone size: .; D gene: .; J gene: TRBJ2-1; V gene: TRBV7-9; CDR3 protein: CVSSSARRVEEYNEQFF; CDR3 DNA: TGTGTCAGCAGCTCCGCCCGGAGGGTTGAAGAATACAATGAGCAGTTCTTC
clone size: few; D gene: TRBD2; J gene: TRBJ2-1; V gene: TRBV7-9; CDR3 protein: CASGGRSDEQFF; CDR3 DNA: TGTGCCAGCGGCGGGAGGTCCGATGAGCAGTTCTTC
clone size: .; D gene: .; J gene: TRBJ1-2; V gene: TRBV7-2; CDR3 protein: CASSLAPAGSTYGYTF; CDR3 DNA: TGTGCCAGCAGCTTAGCGCCGGCAGGGAGCACATATGGCTACACCTTC
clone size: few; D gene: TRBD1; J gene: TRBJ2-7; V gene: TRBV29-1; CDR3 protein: CSVEVGQGLGEQYF; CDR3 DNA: TGCAGCGTTGAAGTAGGACAGGGTCTGGGGGAGCAGTACTTC
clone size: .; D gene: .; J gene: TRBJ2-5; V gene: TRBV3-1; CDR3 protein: CASSQGGGSDPQYF; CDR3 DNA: TGTGCCAGCAGCCAAGGGGGCGGCAGCGATCCGCAGTACTTC
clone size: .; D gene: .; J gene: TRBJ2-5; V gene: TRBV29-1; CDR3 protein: CSVEDNGGKETQYF; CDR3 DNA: TGCAGCGTTGAAGATAATGGCGGGAAAGAGACCCAGTACTTC
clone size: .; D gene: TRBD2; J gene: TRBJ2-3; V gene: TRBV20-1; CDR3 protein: CSGGAGEGDTQYF; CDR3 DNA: TGCAGTGGGGGCGCGGGAGAAGGAGATACGCAGTATTTT